This is a list of T cell receptor beta chains from one sample in a study of blood T cell repertoires in COVID-19. The method was immunoSEQ multiplex PCR; TCRdb's version includes in-frame clones alone and lacks a portion of them. The data contain 200,000 to 300,000 clones, about four fifths of them seen just once; the ten biggest clones take up roughly 4%. The sample was peripheral blood. The receptors were gathered from a middle-aged man with acute or convalescent COVID-19. The CDR3 runs from the conserved cysteine through the conserved F or W. D genes are given only for firm matches.

J gene | D gene | V gene | CDR3 protein
TRBJ1-4 | . | TRBV7-9 | CASSSQAGVGEKLFF
TRBJ1-4 | TRBD1 | TRBV6-5 | CASSRQGLNEKLFF
TRBJ1-5 | TRBD1 | TRBV6-4 | CASSRDSNSNQPQHF
TRBJ2-7 | TRBD2 | TRBV4-1 | CASSQDPSGSSYEQYF
TRBJ2-1 | TRBD2 | TRBV11-2 | CASSRPWRGYNEQFF
TRBJ2-2 | TRBD1 | TRBV7-3 | CASSEQGAVGELFF
TRBJ1-5 | TRBD1 | TRBV7-3 | CASSQTGQPNQPQHF
TRBJ2-3 | TRBD2 | TRBV5-4 | CASRAAASGTDTQYF
TRBJ2-7 | TRBD1 | TRBV7-3 | CASSSQGMGVQYF
TRBJ1-1 | . | TRBV2 | CASSASPVTEAFF
TRBJ2-1 | . | TRBV5-1 | CASSLLSRINPDNEQFF
TRBJ1-4 | . | TRBV3-1/TRBV3-2 | CASSPQGAEKLFF
TRBJ1-4 | . | TRBV5-1 | CASSSLGRPNEKLFF